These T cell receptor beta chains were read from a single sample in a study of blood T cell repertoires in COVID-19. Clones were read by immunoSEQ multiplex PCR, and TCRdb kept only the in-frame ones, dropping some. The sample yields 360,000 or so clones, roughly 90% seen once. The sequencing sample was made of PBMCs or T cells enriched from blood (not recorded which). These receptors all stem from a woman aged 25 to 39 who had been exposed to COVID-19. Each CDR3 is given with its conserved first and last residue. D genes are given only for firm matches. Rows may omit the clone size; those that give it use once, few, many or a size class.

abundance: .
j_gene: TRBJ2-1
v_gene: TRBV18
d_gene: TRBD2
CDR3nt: TGTGCCAGCGTCCATCCTAGCGGGAAATACAATGAGCAGTTCTTC
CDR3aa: CASVHPSGKYNEQFF

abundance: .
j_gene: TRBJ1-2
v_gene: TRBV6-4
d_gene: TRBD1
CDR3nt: TGTGCCAGCAGACAACAGGGGTCCGAAGGCTATGGCTACACCTTC
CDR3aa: CASRQQGSEGYGYTF

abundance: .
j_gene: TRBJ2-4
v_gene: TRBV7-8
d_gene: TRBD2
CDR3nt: TGTGCCAGCAGCCCAGTAACTAGCGGGATAAAAAACATTCAGTACTTC
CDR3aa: CASSPVTSGIKNIQYF

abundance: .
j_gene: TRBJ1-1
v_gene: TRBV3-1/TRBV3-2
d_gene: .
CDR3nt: TGTGCCAGCAGCCTCAGGTGGGCTGGTGAAGCTTTCTTT
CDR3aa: CASSLRWAGEAFF

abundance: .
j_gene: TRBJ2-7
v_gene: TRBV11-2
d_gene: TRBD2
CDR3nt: TGTGCCAGCAGCTCGTCGTTTAGCGGGAGAGGTCCGGTTAGGGGCGAGCAGTACTTC
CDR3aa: CASSSSFSGRGPVRGEQYF

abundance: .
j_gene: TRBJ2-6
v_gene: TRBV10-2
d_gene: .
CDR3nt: TGCGCCAGCAGGAGCAACTCTGGGGCCAACGTCCTGACTTTC
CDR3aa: CASRSNSGANVLTF

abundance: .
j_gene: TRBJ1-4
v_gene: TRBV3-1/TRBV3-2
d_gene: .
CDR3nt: TGTGCCAGCAGCCGGACACGGCGGGAAAAACTGTTTTTT
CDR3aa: CASSRTRREKLFF

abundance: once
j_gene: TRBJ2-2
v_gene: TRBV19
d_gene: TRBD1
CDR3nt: TGTGCCAGCGGGATAGGACAGGGGAACACCGGGGAGCTGTTTTTT
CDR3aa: CASGIGQGNTGELFF

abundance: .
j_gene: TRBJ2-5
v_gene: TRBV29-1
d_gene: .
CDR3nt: TGCAGCGCCCTCTCGAGGCCCGCAGCTCCTCAAGAGACCCAGTACTTC
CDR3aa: CSALSRPAAPQETQYF

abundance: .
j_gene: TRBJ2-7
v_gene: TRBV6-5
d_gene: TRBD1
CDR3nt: TGTGCCAGCACCGACCCCGGCAGGGGGTCGTACGAGCAGTACTTC
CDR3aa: CASTDPGRGSYEQYF

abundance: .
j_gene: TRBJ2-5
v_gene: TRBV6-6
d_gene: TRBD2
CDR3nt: TGTGCCAGCACCAGGGGGACTAGCGGGAGGGAGACCCAGTACTTC
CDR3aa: CASTRGTSGRETQYF

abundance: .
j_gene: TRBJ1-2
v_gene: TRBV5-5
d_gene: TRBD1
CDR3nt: TGTGCCAGCAGCCGCGAGGTGACAGGGCTCAACTATGGCTACACCTTC
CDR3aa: CASSREVTGLNYGYTF

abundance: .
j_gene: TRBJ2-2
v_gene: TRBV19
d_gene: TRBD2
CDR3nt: TGTGCCAGTAGTGATAGCGGGAGAGGGAACACCGGGGAGCTGTTTTTT
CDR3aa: CASSDSGRGNTGELFF

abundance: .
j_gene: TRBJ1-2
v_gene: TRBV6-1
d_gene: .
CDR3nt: TGTGCCAGCAGTGAAGGCGGTGGATCCTTC
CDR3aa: CASSEGGGSF

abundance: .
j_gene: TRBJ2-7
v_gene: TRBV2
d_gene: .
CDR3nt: TGTGCCAGCAGGAGTGGAGACGAGCAGTACTTC
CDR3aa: CASRSGDEQYF

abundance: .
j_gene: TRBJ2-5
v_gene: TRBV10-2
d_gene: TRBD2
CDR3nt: TGCGCCAGCAGGATAGCGGGAGGAGAGACCCAGTACTTC
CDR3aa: CASRIAGGETQYF

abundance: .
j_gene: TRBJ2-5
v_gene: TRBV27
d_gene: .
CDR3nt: TGTGCCAGCAGGCCACTAGTTCCCTCAGAGACCCAGTACTTC
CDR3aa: CASRPLVPSETQYF

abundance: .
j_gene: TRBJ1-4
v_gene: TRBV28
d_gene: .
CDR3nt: TGTGCCAGCCGTGGGTCCGGACAGTCAAGGGCAACTAATGAAAAACTGTTTTTT
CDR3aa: CASRGSGQSRATNEKLFF

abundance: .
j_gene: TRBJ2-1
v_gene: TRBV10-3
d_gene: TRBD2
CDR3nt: TGTGCCATCAGTGATGTCGGACTAGCGGCCTACAATGAGCAGTTCTTC
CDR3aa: CAISDVGLAAYNEQFF

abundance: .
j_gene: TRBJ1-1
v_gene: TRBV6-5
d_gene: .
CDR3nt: TGTGCCAGCAGACCCGAGGTGGGACTTGAAGCTTTCTTT
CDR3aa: CASRPEVGLEAFF

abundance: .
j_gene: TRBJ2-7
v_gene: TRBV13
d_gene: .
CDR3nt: TGTGCCAGCAGCTTAGGAGCTCAGGACTACGAGCAGTACTTC
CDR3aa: CASSLGAQDYEQYF

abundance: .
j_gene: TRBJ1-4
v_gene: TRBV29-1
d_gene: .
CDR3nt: TGCAGCGTTGGGGCGGGGTGGGGTGAAAAACTGTTTTTT
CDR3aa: CSVGAGWGEKLFF

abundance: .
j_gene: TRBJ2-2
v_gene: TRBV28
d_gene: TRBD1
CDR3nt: TGTGCCAGCACTGAACCAGGGGGCTGGCGGGGAAAATACACCGGGGAGCTGTTTTTT
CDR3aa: CASTEPGGWRGKYTGELFF

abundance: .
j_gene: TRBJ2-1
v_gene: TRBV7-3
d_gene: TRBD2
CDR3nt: TGTGCCAGCAGCCGATCACTAGCGGGAGGGCCAAATGAGCAGTTCTTC
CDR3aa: CASSRSLAGGPNEQFF

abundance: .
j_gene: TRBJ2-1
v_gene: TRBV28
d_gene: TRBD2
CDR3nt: TGTGCCAGCAGTTTAAGAGGGACTAGCGTAAACAATGAGCAGTTCTTC
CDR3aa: CASSLRGTSVNNEQFF

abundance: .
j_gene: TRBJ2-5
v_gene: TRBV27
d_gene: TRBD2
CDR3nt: TGTGCCAGCACCACACTAGCGGGAGGGCAAGAGACCCAGTACTTC
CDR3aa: CASTTLAGGQETQYF

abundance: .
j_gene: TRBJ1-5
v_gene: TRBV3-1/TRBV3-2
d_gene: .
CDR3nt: TGTGCCAGCAGCCAGTCCCTTGACCGCCGGGACAAAAATCAGCCCCAGCATTTT
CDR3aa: CASSQSLDRRDKNQPQHF

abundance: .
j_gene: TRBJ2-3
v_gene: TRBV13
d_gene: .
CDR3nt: TGTGCCAGCAGCTTTGGCGGTCTTAGCGATACGCAGTATTTT
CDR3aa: CASSFGGLSDTQYF

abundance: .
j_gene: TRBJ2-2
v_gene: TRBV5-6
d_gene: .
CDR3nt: TGTGCCAGCAGCTTTAGAGACACCGGGGAGCTGTTTTTT
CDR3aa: CASSFRDTGELFF

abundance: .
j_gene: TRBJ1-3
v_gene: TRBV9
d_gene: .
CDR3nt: TGTGCCAGCAGCGTCGGGACTATCTCTGGAAACACCATATATTTT
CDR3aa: CASSVGTISGNTIYF

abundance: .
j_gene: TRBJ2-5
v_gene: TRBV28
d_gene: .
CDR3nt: TGTGCCAGCAGTTCAGTGGAGGAACTCGGGGCCCAGTACTTC
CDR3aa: CASSSVEELGAQYF

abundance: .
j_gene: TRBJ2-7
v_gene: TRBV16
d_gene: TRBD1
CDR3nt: TGTGCCAGCAGCCAATCGGGGACAGGGGGCCGCTACGAGCAGTACTTC
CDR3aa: CASSQSGTGGRYEQYF

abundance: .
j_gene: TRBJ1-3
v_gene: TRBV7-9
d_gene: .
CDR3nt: TGTGCCAGCAGCTTAAGTCTGTTGGGGGCGAGTGGAAACACCATATATTTT
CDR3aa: CASSLSLLGASGNTIYF

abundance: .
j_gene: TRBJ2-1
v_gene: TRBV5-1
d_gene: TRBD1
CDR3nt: TGCGCCAGCAGCTGGGGGCCGGGACAGGGGGCTCTCAATGAGCAGTTCTTC
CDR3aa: CASSWGPGQGALNEQFF

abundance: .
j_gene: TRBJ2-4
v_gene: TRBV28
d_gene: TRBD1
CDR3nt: TGTGCCAGCAGCCGATCTTTACAGGGGGCTTCCAAAAACATTCAGTACTTC
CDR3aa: CASSRSLQGASKNIQYF

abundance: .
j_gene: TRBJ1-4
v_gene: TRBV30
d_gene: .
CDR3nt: TGTGCCTGGAGTGTTGGGAGGACTAATGAAAAACTGTTTTTT
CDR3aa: CAWSVGRTNEKLFF

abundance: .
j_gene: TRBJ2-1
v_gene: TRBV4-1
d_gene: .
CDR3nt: TGCGCCAGCAGCCAAGAAAGATCCGGGACTTGGAGCTCCTACAATGAGCAGTTCTTC
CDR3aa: CASSQERSGTWSSYNEQFF